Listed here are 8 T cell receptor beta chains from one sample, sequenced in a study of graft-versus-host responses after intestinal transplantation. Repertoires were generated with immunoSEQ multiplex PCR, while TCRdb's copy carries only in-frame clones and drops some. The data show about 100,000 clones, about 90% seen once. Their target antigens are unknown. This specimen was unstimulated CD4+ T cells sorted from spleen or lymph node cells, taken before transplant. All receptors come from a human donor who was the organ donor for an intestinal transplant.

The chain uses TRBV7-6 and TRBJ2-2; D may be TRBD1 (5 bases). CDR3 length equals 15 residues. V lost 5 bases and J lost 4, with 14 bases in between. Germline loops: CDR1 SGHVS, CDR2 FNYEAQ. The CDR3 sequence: CASSPTATGTGELFF. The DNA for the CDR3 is TGTGCCAGCAGCCCGACGGCCACAGGCACCGGGGAGCTGTTTTTT.

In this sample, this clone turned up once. CDR3 loop: CASSLPGLFNEQFF. Here the CDR3 DNA reads TGTGCCAGCAGTTTGCCAGGGCTCTTCAATGAGCAGTTCTTC. The genes are TRBV28 and TRBJ2-1; D possibly corresponds to TRBD1 (5 bases). From germline, CDR1 is MDHEN and CDR2 SYDVKM. V lost 3 bases to trimming and J lost 6 bases, with 12 bases between them. The CDR3 runs 14 residues.

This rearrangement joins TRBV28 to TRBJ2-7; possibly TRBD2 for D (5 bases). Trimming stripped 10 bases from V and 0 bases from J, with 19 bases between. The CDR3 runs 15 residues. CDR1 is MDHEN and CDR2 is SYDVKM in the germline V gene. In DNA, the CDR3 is TGTGCCACCAAGAGGCGGGCGCAAAGCTCCTACGAGCAGTACTTC. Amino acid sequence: CATKRRAQSSYEQYF. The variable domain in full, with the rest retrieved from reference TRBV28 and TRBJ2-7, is DVKVTQSSRYLVKRTGEKVFLECVQDMDHENMFWYRQDPGLGLRLIYFSYDVKMKEKGDIPEGYSVSREKKERFSLILESASTNQTSMYLCATKRRAQSSYEQYFGPGTRLTVT.

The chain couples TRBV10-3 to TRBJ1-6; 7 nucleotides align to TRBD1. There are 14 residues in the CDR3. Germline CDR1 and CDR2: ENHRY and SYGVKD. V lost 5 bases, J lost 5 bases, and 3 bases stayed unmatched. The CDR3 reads CAISLGQNNSPLHF. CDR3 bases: TGTGCCATCAGTCTGGGACAGAATAATTCACCCCTCCACTTT.

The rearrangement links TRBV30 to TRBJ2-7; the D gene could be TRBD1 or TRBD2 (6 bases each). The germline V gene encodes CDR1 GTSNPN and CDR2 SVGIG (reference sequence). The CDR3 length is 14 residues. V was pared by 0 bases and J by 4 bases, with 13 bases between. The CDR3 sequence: CAWSVVGGRYEQYF. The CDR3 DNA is TGTGCCTGGAGTGTGGTAGGGGGGCGATACGAGCAGTACTTC.

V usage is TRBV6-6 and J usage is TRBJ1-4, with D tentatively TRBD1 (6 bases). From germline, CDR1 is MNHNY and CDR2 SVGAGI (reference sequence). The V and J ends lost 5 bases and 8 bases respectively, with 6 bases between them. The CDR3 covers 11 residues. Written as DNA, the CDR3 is TGTGCCAGCAGTCAGGGGGAAAAACTGTTTTTT. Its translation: CASSQGEKLFF.

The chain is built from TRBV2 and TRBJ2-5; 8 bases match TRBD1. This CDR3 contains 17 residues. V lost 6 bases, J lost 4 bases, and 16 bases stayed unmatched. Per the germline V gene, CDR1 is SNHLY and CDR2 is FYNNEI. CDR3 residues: CASRAMSGQESRETQYF. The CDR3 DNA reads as TGTGCCAGCAGGGCAATGTCGGGACAGGAAAGTCGAGAGACCCAGTACTTC.

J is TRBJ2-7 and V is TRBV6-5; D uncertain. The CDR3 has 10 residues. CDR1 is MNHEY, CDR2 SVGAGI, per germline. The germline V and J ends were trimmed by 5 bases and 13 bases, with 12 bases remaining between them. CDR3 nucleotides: TGTGCCAGCAGTGACACGGAAGACTACTTC. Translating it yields CASSDTEDYF.